The clone carrying this T cell receptor beta chain came up many times. CDR1 is MGHDK and CDR2 is SYGVNS in the germline V gene. This CDR3 comprises 15 residues. V lost 4 bases to trimming and J lost 9 bases; unmatched junction nucleotides: 8. This sample is drawn from a study of neurological immune-mediated disorders. MiXCR, applied by TCRdb to the 5' RACE reads, yields one record per CDR3 protein. Of approximately 48,000 distinct CDR3 sequences listed, around 10% are singletons. The chain combines TRBV25-1 with TRBJ1-6, with TRBD1 matching over 8 bases. The source material was PBMCs. The receptor was isolated from a man between 70 and 80 years old with HTLV-1-associated myelopathy (HAM/TSP). DNA for the CDR3: TGTGCCAGCAGTGCTGTGACAGGGGTCTTTTCACCCCTCCACTTT. It encodes CASSAVTGVFSPLHF.